Sequencing of this T cell receptor (beta chain) was carried out in a study of T cell responses to AZD1222 COVID-19 vaccine. Across the whole study: Second-dose intervals near 4 or 12 weeks were combined.

The data were produced by immunoSEQ multiplex PCR, yet TCRdb's version contains in-frame clones alone and is incomplete. The sample lists roughly 95,000 clones, around 89% seen once, with approximately 2.8% in the top ten. This CDR3 has 12 amino acids. CDR1 and CDR2 (germline): MNHNS, SASEGT. Trimming took 2 bases from V and 8 from J, leaving 9 bases between them. The sequenced sample was peripheral blood, obtained on day 0 of AZD1222 vaccination. This TCR was recovered from an adult in good health. The chain employs TRBV6-1 and TRBJ1-1; TRBD1 might be the D (6 bases). CDR3 amino acids: CASSEFGTEAFF. DNA for the CDR3: TGTGCCAGCAGTGAATTTGGGACAGAAGCTTTCTTT.